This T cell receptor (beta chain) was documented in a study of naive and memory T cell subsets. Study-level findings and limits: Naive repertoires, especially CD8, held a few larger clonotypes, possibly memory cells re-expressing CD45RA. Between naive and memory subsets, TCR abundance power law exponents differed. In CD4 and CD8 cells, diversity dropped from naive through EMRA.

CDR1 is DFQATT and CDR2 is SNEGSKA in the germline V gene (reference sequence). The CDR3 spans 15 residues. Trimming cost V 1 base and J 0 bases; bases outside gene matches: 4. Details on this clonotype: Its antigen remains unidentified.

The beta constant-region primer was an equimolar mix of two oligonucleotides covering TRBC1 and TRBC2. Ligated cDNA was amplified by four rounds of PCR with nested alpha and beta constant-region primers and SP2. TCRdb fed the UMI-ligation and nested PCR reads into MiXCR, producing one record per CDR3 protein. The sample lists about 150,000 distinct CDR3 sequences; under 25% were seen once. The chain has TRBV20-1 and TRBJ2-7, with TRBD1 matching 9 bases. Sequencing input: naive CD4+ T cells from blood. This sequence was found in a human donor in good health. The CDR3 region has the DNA TGCAGTGCTAGAGGGACAGGGGTCAGCTCCTACGAGCAGTACTTC. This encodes CSARGTGVSSYEQYF.